The sequence of this T cell receptor beta chain was determined in a study of cytomegalovirus exposure and HLA in healthy donors. Overall study findings and caveats: An apparent linkage of common viral pathogens to several of the most significant clusters emerged in a later analysis. 87-base-pair reads could not separate some V segments, including TRBV6-2 and TRBV6-3.

Germline loops: CDR1 SGHTA, CDR2 FQGNSA. V lost 1 base to trimming and J lost 0 bases, with 7 bases between them. The length of the CDR3 is 15 residues. In regard to this clone: Its target is not known.

A multiplex PCR was run with 60 Vbeta primers and 13 Jbeta primers. The repertoire was sequenced with immunoSEQ multiplex PCR; TCRdb's copy has only in-frame clones and lacks some. The table lists 100,000 to 150,000 clones, 81% of them singletons. Sample: PBMCs. This receptor was identified in a woman in her twenties or thirties in good health and CMV-seronegative. The gene calls are TRBV7-2 and TRBJ2-1; D is uncertain. CDR3 sequence (DNA): TGTGCCAGCAGCTTAGTAGCTGACTCCTACAATGAGCAGTTCTTC. Its protein is CASSLVADSYNEQFF.